This TCR beta chain was sequenced during a study of cytomegalovirus exposure and HLA in healthy donors (dated 2017 in TCRdb). Notes on the research overall: In an earlier analysis of under 600 of the donors, 276 Gb of sequence data and approximately 120 million unique TCR beta sequences from 180 million or so T cells were reported. A later genetic analysis took genome-wide SNP genotypes for about 55% of the 666 donors and used that subset as a discovery cohort. The number of typed donors differed by locus: roughly 629-640 for A, B, C, DRB1 and DQB1; 522 for DQA1; fewer than 610 for DPA1; and 450 to 480 for DPB1. Roughly five DR-DQ haplotypes were handled as single units for association and clustering, since linkage in the cohort was strong. Using immunosequencing, the study profiled T cell repertoires from fewer than 850 subjects and related those repertoires to cytomegalovirus serostatus. In a later analysis, previously published TCR beta repertoires from hundreds of donors were re-analyzed and high-resolution HLA genotyping was added so that TCR occurrence patterns could be studied. High-throughput TCR immunosequencing, statistical association of individual TCRs with disease status, and machine learning were combined to predict cytomegalovirus infection status. The later analysis used no new phenotypic data to find candidate immune exposures, relying instead on TCR beta sequences and their occurrence across donors. Besides the first cohort of approximately 710 subjects, a separate validation cohort made up of roughly 120 different subjects was used. Of the roughly 400 genotyped donors, roughly 85% fell in the genetic ancestry cluster associated with self-reported Caucasian donors. The study was designed to test whether signatures of past pathogen exposure could be identified by cataloging public T cell receptors. Every discovery cohort repertoire had been produced on one sequencing platform. To decide whether each TCR beta V gene segment behaved as functional or pseudogenic, an earlier analysis of 587 of the donors relied on high-throughput TCR beta sequencing. An early release that covered about 640 HLA-typed donors contained approximately 300 gigabases of sequencing data and 85 million to 100 million unique TCR sequences. Donor age, sex, ethnicity and CMV serostatus were compiled alongside the repertoire data. HLA typing covered class I and class II loci at four-digit resolution. Among about 370 genotyped donors of the cohort, an average of approximately 240,000 unique TCR beta nucleotide sequences was sequenced per donor, of which about 19% were non-productive.

Results the study describes overall, beyond this receptor: The authors suggested that the approach could potentially be extended to other disease states and immunological phenotypes. The study listed over 150 TCR beta chains as associated with cytomegalovirus. In a later analysis, HLA-associated TCR beta chains were found to be more clonally expanded and to have lower generation probabilities than equally common non-associated chains. An earlier analysis of around 600 of the donors showed that most TCR beta V segments appeared in productive rearrangements either about 87% or about 30% of the time, which broadly matched IMGT annotations. Linkage disequilibrium might explain the correlated functional status among segregating V segments, but an unknown experimental factor could not be excluded. Because some donors lacked HLA typing at each locus, the association tests relied only on the typed subset. Most CMV-associated TCR beta chains appeared to be HLA-restricted in a later analysis, and the HLA associations seemed to be driven largely by CMV exposure. While some public TCRs were present in many individuals, most TCR sequences turned up only very rarely across donors. Strong co-occurrence of HLA alleles, especially DR and DQ, made assigning TCR associations to individual alleles difficult. Roughly uniform sequencing depth across donors was assumed in presence/absence analyses, although this assumption may not hold. In a later analysis, the rate of TCR association differed among HLA loci, with DRB1 alleles having the most associated TCRs and HLA-C alleles having the fewest. A few of the identified cytomegalovirus-associated TCR beta chains were confirmed in vitro to be specific for cytomegalovirus antigens. V-gene and J-gene trimming of TCR beta chains was associated with a missense DCLRE1C variant in a later genetic analysis, and the association was replicated in an independent cohort. A later analysis reported that several top co-occurrence clusters appeared linked to parvovirus B19, influenza, CMV and Epstein-Barr virus. Immune exposure information for the cohort was limited to CMV serostatus. Cytomegalovirus status was reported to be diagnosed by the classifier with high specificity and sensitivity in both the original and validation cohorts. In a later genetic analysis, fewer N-insertions in productive TCRs were reported among donors in an Asian-associated ancestry cluster than the roughly 640-donor mean. The earlier analysis of about 600 of the donors excluded approximately 15 rarely observed V segments, including chromosome 9 orphons, because counts were too low. This cohort had only TCR beta chains sequenced, and the lack of alpha or paired-chain data limited which features could be detected. A further reported finding was that TCR beta sequences accurately predicted the HLA-A and HLA-B alleles for most subjects in the first cohort. Some IMGT-functional V segments, including TRBV6-2 and TRBV6-3, could not be told apart with the 87-base-pair reads, so those segments were excluded. In a later analysis, more than 15,000 TCR beta sequences were associated with specific HLA alleles at a false discovery rate of 0.05. A cluster of highly shared sequence variants was judged likely to represent a technical artifact of the sequencing pipeline.

The CDR3 sequence holds 17 residues, the cysteine and phenylalanine included. Solely the CDR3 DNA is kept, with 51 bases framed from the first base. Trimming leaves V shorter by 1 base and J shorter by 5 bases, with the junction holding 11 bases beyond the gene matches. The germline V gene supplies CDR1 SGHTS and CDR2 YDEGEE. The cohort was made up of roughly 670 healthy bone marrow donors. At the time of sampling, every cohort member was nominally healthy, though immune exposures that went unrecorded were likely present. The donor tested CMV seropositive, placing the donor among the 310 or so seropositive members of the cohort. A peripheral blood sample was provided by each donor, and peripheral blood mononuclear cells were used for TCR beta sequencing. The Qiagen DNeasy Blood Extraction Kit was used to extract genomic DNA from the blood cell samples. Concerning this clone itself: It has no known antigen specificity. No base quality information exists; no much larger clone differs at one position.

The library was obtained by the immunoSEQ multiplex PCR assay. For the multiplex PCR, a mixture combining 60 forward primers for TCR Vbeta segments and 13 reverse primers for TCR Jbeta segments was used. A multiplex PCR assay on genomic DNA amplified the CDR3 region of rearranged TCR beta genes. The amplified TCR beta libraries were sequenced on the Illumina HiSeq System as 87-base-pair reads. The original pipeline was this. In a later analysis, some 80 million unique TCR beta chains were counted across the 690 or so repertoires, and approximately 9.9 million of these chains were shared by at least two donors. To remove PCR and sequencing errors, raw reads were error-corrected and collapsed into unique sequences using a nearest-neighbor algorithm that merged closely related sequences. CDR3 sequences were aligned to IMGT reference sequences to assign V, D and J gene segments. For a sequence to be retained, at least a six-nucleotide match to both a V gene segment and a J gene segment was required. A rearrangement counted as productive if the CDR3 had no stop codons and remained in frame with V and J, and every other rearrangement counted as non-productive. Following IMGT convention, CDR3 was defined as the stretch from the second conserved V-encoded cysteine to the conserved J-encoded phenylalanine. In an earlier analysis of 550 to 650 of the donors, sequences lacking an unambiguous match to a single V gene segment were excluded. An earlier analysis of a few hundred of the donors classified V segments as functional when productive rearrangements were above 56.7% and as segregating when the standard deviation between donors was above 5%. A statistical classification framework was built for diagnosing cytomegalovirus status from the catalog of TCR beta chain sequences. In a later analysis, TCR nucleotide sequences were compared against IMGT/GENE-DB human TR gene sequences so that V and J genes could be assigned. The TCRdist pipeline was used in a later analysis to assign CDR3 sequences and most-parsimonious VDJ recombination scenarios. A later analysis defined each TCR beta chain by its CDR3 amino acid sequence plus V-gene family, and excluded reads lacking a unique V-gene family. A later analysis removed 450 to 600 highly shared, low-generation-probability nucleotide sequences to deal with suspected cross-contamination and a sequencing artifact. A later analysis calculated a clonal expansion index for each public chain from normalized within-repertoire ranks of inferred template counts. A later analysis computed generation probabilities with a VDJ recombination model fitted to out-of-frame rearrangements, and checked the results against IGoR. A later analysis scored TCR-TCR, TCR-HLA and TCR-CMV co-occurrence with hypergeometric tests, applying a repertoire-size bias correction to TCR pairs. In a later analysis, false discovery rates were estimated by permuting HLA or CMV assignments 20 times. In a later analysis, co-occurring TCRs were grouped using DBSCAN, with TCRdist sequence similarity added in when clustering inside HLA-allele-positive subsets. Repertoires with fewer than 30,000 or more than 120,000 public chains, plus five repertoires with anomalous nucleotide sharing, were excluded from co-occurrence clustering. TCRdb took this table from immuneACCESS and kept in-frame rearrangements with V and J called. Such tables lack part of the clones; where checked against another copy, unresolved V genes explain under half of the gap, and the rest is unexplained. V, J and clone size reflect that table, while D and trimming were determined from the DNA. In this sample the table shows 150,000 to 200,000 clones, approximately 80% of which occur a single time. The ten most abundant clones make up 4.5% to 7.5% of the sample.

This clonotype was sampled from a woman aged 25-40 years in good health and CMV-seropositive. Material: PBMCs. This sequence uses TRBV5-8 and TRBJ2-1, with TRBD2 matching 8 junction bases. The CDR3 loop reads CASSLIFGTRVDNEQFF. The bases read TGTGCCAGCAGCTTGATTTTTGGGACTAGGGTCGACAATGAGCAGTTCTTC.